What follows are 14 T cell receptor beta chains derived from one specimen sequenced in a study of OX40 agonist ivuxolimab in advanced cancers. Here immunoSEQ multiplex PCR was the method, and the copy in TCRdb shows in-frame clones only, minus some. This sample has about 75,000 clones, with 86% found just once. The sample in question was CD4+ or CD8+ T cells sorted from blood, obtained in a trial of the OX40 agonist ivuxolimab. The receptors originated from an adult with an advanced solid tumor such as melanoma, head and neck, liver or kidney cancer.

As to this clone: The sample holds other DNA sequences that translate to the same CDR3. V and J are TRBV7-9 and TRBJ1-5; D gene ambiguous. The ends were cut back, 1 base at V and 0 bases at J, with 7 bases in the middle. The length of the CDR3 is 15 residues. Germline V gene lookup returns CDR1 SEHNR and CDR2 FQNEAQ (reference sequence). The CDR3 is CASSLDSYSNQPQHF. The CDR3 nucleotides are TGTGCCAGCAGCTTAGACAGTTATAGCAATCAGCCCCAGCATTTT. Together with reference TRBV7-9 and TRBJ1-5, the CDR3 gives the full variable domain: DTGVSQNPRHKITKRGQNVTFRCDPISEHNRLYWYRQTLGQGPEFLTYFQNEAQLEKSRLLSDRFSAERPKGSFSTLEIQRTEQGDSAMYLCASSLDSYSNQPQHFGDGTRLSIL.

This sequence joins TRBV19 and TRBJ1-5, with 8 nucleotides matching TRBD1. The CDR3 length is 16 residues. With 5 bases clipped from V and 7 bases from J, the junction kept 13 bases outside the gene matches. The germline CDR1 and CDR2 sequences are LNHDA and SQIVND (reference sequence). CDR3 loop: CASSELRTGRRQPQHF. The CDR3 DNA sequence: TGTGCCAGTAGTGAGTTACGGACAGGGCGACGACAGCCCCAGCATTTT.

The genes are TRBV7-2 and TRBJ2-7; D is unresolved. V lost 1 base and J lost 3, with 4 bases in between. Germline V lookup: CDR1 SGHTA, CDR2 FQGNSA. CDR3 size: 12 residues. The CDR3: CASSLGDYEQYF. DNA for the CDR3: TGTGCCAGCAGCTTAGGGGACTACGAGCAGTACTTC.

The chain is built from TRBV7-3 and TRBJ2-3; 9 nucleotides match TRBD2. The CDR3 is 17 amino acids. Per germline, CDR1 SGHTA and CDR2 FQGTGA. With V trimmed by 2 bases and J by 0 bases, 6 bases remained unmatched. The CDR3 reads CASSLGLAGRSTDTQYF. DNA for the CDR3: TGTGCCAGCAGCTTAGGCCTAGCGGGACGGAGCACAGATACGCAGTATTTT.

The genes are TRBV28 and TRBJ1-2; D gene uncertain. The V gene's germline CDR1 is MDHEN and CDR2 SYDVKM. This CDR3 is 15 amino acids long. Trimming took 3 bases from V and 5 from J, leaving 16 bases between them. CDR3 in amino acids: CASSFQHSAIYGYTF. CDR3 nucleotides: TGTGCCAGCAGTTTTCAGCACTCAGCTATTTATGGCTACACCTTC.

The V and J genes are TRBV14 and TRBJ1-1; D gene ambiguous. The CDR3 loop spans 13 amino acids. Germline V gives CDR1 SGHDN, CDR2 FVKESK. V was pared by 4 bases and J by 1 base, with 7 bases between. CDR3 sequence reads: CASSLRRNTEAFF. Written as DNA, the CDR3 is TGTGCCAGCAGCCTCCGAAGGAACACTGAAGCTTTCTTT.

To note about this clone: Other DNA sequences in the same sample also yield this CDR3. CDR3 in amino acids: CASSVQGRDTEAFF. For the CDR3, the DNA is TGTGCCAGCAGCGTACAGGGGAGGGACACTGAAGCTTTCTTT. This chain uses TRBV2 with TRBJ1-1; 7 bases fit TRBD1. The CDR3 is 14 residues long. V shed 6 bases, J shed 3 bases, and the junction held 7 bases outside the gene matches. Per the germline V gene, CDR1 is SNHLY and CDR2 is FYNNEI.

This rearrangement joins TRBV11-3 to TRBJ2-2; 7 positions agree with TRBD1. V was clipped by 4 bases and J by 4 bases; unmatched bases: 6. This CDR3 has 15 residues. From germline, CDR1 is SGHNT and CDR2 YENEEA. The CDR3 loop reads CASSSAGGLTGELFF. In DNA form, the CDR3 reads TGTGCCAGCAGCTCGGCAGGGGGTCTCACCGGGGAGCTGTTTTTT.

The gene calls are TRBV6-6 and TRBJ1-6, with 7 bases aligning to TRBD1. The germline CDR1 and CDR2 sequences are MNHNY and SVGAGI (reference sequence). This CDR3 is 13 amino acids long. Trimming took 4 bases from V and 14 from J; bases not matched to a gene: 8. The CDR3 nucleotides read TGTGCCAGCAGTTTCAACAGGGGAAAGGCCCTCCACTTT. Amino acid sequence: CASSFNRGKALHF.

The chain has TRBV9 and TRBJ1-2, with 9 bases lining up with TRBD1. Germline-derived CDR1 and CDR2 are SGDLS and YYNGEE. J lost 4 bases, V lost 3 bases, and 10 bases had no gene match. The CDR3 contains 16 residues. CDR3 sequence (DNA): TGTGCCAGCAGCGACAACGAACAGGGGGCAGTCTATGGCTACACCTTC. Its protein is CASSDNEQGAVYGYTF.

The CDR3 sequence: CAWNGLAGATYEQYF. In nucleotides, the CDR3 is TGTGCCTGGAACGGATTAGCGGGAGCCACCTACGAGCAGTACTTC. The chain employs TRBV30 and TRBJ2-7; 9 positions match TRBD2. Germline V CDR1 and CDR2: GTSNPN, SVGIG (reference sequence). The CDR3 contains 15 residues. With 4 bases clipped from V and 2 bases from J, the junction kept 9 bases outside the gene matches.

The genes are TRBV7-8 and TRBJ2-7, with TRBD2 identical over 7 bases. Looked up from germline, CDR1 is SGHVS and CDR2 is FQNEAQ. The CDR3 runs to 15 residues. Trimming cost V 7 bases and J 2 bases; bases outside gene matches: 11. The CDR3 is CASTKAAAGTYEQYF. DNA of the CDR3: TGTGCCAGCACCAAGGCAGCAGCGGGGACCTACGAGCAGTACTTC.

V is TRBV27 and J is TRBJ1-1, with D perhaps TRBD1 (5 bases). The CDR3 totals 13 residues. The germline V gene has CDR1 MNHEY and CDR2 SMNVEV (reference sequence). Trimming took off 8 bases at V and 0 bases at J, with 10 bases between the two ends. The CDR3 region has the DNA TGTGCCAGCGGGGCGACAATGAACACTGAAGCTTTCTTT. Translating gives CASGATMNTEAFF.

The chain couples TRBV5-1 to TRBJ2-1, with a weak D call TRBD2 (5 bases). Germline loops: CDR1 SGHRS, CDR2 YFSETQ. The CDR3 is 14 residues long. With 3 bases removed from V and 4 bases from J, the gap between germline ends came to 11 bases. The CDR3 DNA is TGCGCCAGCAGCTCCCGACTACCTTACAATGAGCAGTTCTTC. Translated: CASSSRLPYNEQFF.